A selection of T cell receptor beta chains follows, all from one sample in a study of T cell repertoires in cytomegalovirus infection. These receptors' targets are unknown. TCRdb redid the calling of the reads with MiXCR, one entry per CDR3 protein. The sample lists roughly 570,000 distinct CDR3 sequences, 35% to 50% seen once, with about 48% in the top ten. Sequencing used cultured PBMCs, obtained from culture after CMV antigen stimulation. The receptor source for this set is a human donor in good health (CMV status not recorded). Some clones in this sample may be carry-over from other donors' samples. The CDR3 runs from the conserved cysteine through the conserved F or W. A D gene is named only where the DNA matches it firmly. Not all rows give a size; the values are once, few, many and, for expanded clones, a class.

CDR3nt: TGCAGTGCCATCCGGGACATGGGAACCCAGTACTTC
CDR3aa: CSAIRDMGTQYF
v_gene: TRBV20-1
abundance: NA
d_gene: NA
j_gene: TRBJ2-5

CDR3nt: TGTGCCAGCAGCTTAGCGCTGGCGGGATCTTTCCAGTACTTC
CDR3aa: CASSLALAGSFQYF
v_gene: TRBV7-2
abundance: NA
d_gene: NA
j_gene: TRBJ2-4

CDR3nt: TGCAGTCCGAAGCGGACCCAAGAGACCCAGTACTTC
CDR3aa: CSPKRTQETQYF
v_gene: TRBV20-1
abundance: once
d_gene: NA
j_gene: TRBJ2-5

CDR3nt: TGTGCCAGCAGCTTAGTGGGACAGGGGGACAATGAGCAGTTCTTC
CDR3aa: CASSLVGQGDNEQFF
v_gene: TRBV7-9
abundance: NA
d_gene: TRBD1
j_gene: TRBJ2-1

CDR3nt: TGTGCCAGCAGCTCTTTGAGGACAGGGGGTCTTGACGAGCAGTACTTC
CDR3aa: CASSSLRTGGLDEQYF
v_gene: TRBV5-4
abundance: NA
d_gene: TRBD1
j_gene: TRBJ2-7

CDR3nt: TGTGCCAGCAGCAAGACAGGGGACCCTGAAGCTTTCTTT
CDR3aa: CASSKTGDPEAFF
v_gene: TRBV5-4
abundance: NA
d_gene: TRBD1
j_gene: TRBJ1-1

CDR3nt: TGTGCCAGCAGCCCCAACATGAACACTGAAGCTTTCTTT
CDR3aa: CASSPNMNTEAFF
v_gene: TRBV7-9
abundance: NA
d_gene: NA
j_gene: TRBJ1-1

CDR3nt: TGTGCCAGCAGCTTAGTATGGGGCCCGAACACTGAAGCTTTCTTT
CDR3aa: CASSLVWGPNTEAFF
v_gene: TRBV7-2
abundance: few
d_gene: NA
j_gene: TRBJ1-1

CDR3nt: TGTGCCAGCAGCCTCCCAGGAGGAAACACTGAAGCTTTCTTT
CDR3aa: CASSLPGGNTEAFF
v_gene: TRBV7-9
abundance: many
d_gene: NA
j_gene: TRBJ1-1

CDR3nt: TGTGCCAGCAGTGATTTTGACCCCAATGGTCTGTATTTT
CDR3aa: CASSDFDPNGLYF
v_gene: TRBV27
abundance: few
d_gene: NA
j_gene: TRBJ2-3

CDR3nt: TGTGCCAGCAGCTCAGGGGGCTCGAATGAAAAACTGTTTTTT
CDR3aa: CASSSGGSNEKLFF
v_gene: TRBV7-6
abundance: few
d_gene: TRBD1
j_gene: TRBJ1-4

CDR3nt: TGTGCCAGCAGCTTACGAAGAGGGGTCTACGAGCAGTACTTC
CDR3aa: CASSLRRGVYEQYF
v_gene: TRBV7-2
abundance: few
d_gene: NA
j_gene: TRBJ2-7

CDR3nt: TGTGCCAGCAACCCGAGCGGTAATCAGCCCCAGCATTTT
CDR3aa: CASNPSGNQPQHF
v_gene: TRBV2
abundance: NA
d_gene: NA
j_gene: TRBJ1-5

CDR3nt: TGTGCCAGCAGCCAAATAGCGGGGGCGGGGGAGACCCAGTACTTC
CDR3aa: CASSQIAGAGETQYF
v_gene: TRBV7-8
abundance: few
d_gene: TRBD2
j_gene: TRBJ2-5

CDR3nt: TGTGCCAGCAGCCATCGGTTTTCTGGGGGTGATGAGCAGTTCTTC
CDR3aa: CASSHRFSGGDEQFF
v_gene: TRBV7-2
abundance: NA
d_gene: NA
j_gene: TRBJ2-1

CDR3nt: TGTGCCAGCAGCCTCAGGACAGGACTAGCGGCGGACCCGAGCTCCTACAATGAGCAGTTCTTC
CDR3aa: CASSLRTGLAADPSSYNEQFF
v_gene: TRBV7-6
abundance: NA
d_gene: TRBD2
j_gene: TRBJ2-1

CDR3nt: TGTGCCAGCAGTGCATATAATTCACCCCTCCACTTT
CDR3aa: CASSAYNSPLHF
v_gene: TRBV27
abundance: few
d_gene: NA
j_gene: TRBJ1-6

CDR3nt: TGTGCCAGCAGCTCCACTAGCGGGGGGACCGGGGAGCTGTTTTTT
CDR3aa: CASSSTSGGTGELFF
v_gene: TRBV7-3
abundance: NA
d_gene: TRBD2
j_gene: TRBJ2-2

CDR3nt: TGTGCCAGCAGTGCAGGAGGAGGGGGAACAGATACGCAGTATTTT
CDR3aa: CASSAGGGGTDTQYF
v_gene: TRBV6-4
abundance: NA
d_gene: NA
j_gene: TRBJ2-3

CDR3nt: TGTGCCAGCAGCAAGGGGCTAGCGGGAGCAGAGACCCAGTACTTC
CDR3aa: CASSKGLAGAETQYF
v_gene: TRBV7-2
abundance: NA
d_gene: TRBD2
j_gene: TRBJ2-5

CDR3nt: TGTGCCAGCAGTGATTTCGTGGGGACAGGGTCCTACGAGCAGTACTTC
CDR3aa: CASSDFVGTGSYEQYF
v_gene: TRBV6-1
abundance: NA
d_gene: TRBD1
j_gene: TRBJ2-7

CDR3nt: TGCGCCAGCAGCCAAGATGCCCCGGGCGGGTTGCAAGAGACCCAGTACTTC
CDR3aa: CASSQDAPGGLQETQYF
v_gene: TRBV4-3
abundance: NA
d_gene: NA
j_gene: TRBJ2-5

CDR3nt: TGTGCCAGCAGCCACGGCACCAGACTAGCGAGGAACGAGCAGTACTTC
CDR3aa: CASSHGTRLARNEQYF
v_gene: TRBV11-2
abundance: few
d_gene: TRBD2
j_gene: TRBJ2-7

CDR3nt: TGCGCCAGCAGCCAACTCGGTCAGGCCTCCTACGAGCAGTACTTC
CDR3aa: CASSQLGQASYEQYF
v_gene: TRBV4-1
abundance: NA
d_gene: NA
j_gene: TRBJ2-7

CDR3nt: TGCGCCAGCAGCTTGGCAGGCGGTGGTTCACCCCTCCACTTT
CDR3aa: CASSLAGGGSPLHF
v_gene: TRBV5-1
abundance: NA
d_gene: NA
j_gene: TRBJ1-6

CDR3nt: TGTGCCAGCAGCTCGGACAGGGGATCGGTTGAGCAGTACTTC
CDR3aa: CASSSDRGSVEQYF
v_gene: TRBV7-2
abundance: NA
d_gene: TRBD1
j_gene: TRBJ2-7

CDR3nt: TGTGCCAGCAGCTTAGATCCTGGCAACTATGGCTACACCTTC
CDR3aa: CASSLDPGNYGYTF
v_gene: TRBV7-2
abundance: NA
d_gene: NA
j_gene: TRBJ1-2

CDR3nt: TGTGCCAGCAGCTTGGCTGTGCAAGGGGATAGCACAGATACGCAGTATTTT
CDR3aa: CASSLAVQGDSTDTQYF
v_gene: TRBV7-4
abundance: NA
d_gene: NA
j_gene: TRBJ2-3

CDR3nt: TGTGCCAGCAGCAAACTAACAGATACGCAGTATTTT
CDR3aa: CASSKLTDTQYF
v_gene: TRBV11-2
abundance: NA
d_gene: NA
j_gene: TRBJ2-3